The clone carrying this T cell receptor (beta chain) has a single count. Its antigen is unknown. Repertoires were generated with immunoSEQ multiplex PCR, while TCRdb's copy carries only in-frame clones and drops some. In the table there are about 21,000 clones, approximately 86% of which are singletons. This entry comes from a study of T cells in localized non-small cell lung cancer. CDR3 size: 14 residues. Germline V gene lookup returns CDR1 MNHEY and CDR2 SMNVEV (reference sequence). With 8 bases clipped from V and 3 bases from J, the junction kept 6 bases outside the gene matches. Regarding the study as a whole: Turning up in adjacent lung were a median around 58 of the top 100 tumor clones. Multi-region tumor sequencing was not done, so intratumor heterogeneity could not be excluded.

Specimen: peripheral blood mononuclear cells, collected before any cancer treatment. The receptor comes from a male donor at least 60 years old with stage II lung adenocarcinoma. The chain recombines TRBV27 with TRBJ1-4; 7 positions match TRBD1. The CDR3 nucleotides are TGTGCCAGCTCTAGAGGGGGCTCTAATGAAAAACTGTTTTTT. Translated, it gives CASSRGGSNEKLFF. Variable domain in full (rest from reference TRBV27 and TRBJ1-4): EAQVTQNPRYLITVTGKKLTVTCSQNMNHEYMSWYRQDPGLGLRQIYYSMNVEVTDKGDVPEGYKVSRKEKRNFPLILESPSPNQTSLYFCASSRGGSNEKLFFGSGTQLSVL.